A selection of T cell receptor beta chains follows, all from one sample in a study of cytomegalovirus exposure and HLA in healthy donors. Generated by immunoSEQ multiplex PCR, the TCRdb table keeps only in-frame clones and is missing some. In all, the sample yields 150,000 or so clones. Sequenced sample: PBMCs. These receptors came from a woman aged 45-59 years in good health and CMV-seronegative. The CDR3 runs from the conserved cysteine through the conserved F or W. D genes are given only for firm matches.

v_call	d_call	j_call	cdr3_nt	cdr3_aa
TRBV7-9	.	TRBJ1-3	TGTGCCAGCTACAGCTCTGGAAACACCATATATTTT	CASYSSGNTIYF
TRBV5-1	TRBD2	TRBJ2-3	TGCGCCAGCAGCTTCTTTCGACTAGCGGGGGCAGATACGCAGTATTTT	CASSFFRLAGADTQYF
TRBV28	TRBD2	TRBJ2-7	TGTGCCAGCAGTTCTAGCGGGGGGCCCTTCGTTGAGCAGTACTTC	CASSSSGGPFVEQYF
TRBV5-4	.	TRBJ2-5	TGTGCCAGCAGCCCGGACTTCACGGGGTATGAGACCCAGTACTTC	CASSPDFTGYETQYF
TRBV28	.	TRBJ1-2	TGTGCCAGCACCCAAGACAGACGGGGCTACACCTTC	CASTQDRRGYTF
TRBV5-4	.	TRBJ2-3	TGTGCCAGCACTTTGGCCAGCACAGATACGCAGTATTTT	CASTLASTDTQYF
TRBV30	TRBD2	TRBJ2-3	TGTGCCTGGACTAGCGGGAGTCACAGCACAGATACGCAGTATTTT	CAWTSGSHSTDTQYF
TRBV5-1	.	TRBJ2-2	TGCGCCAGCAGCTCGGTACAGGGCCCCCTCACCGGGGAGCTGTTTTTT	CASSSVQGPLTGELFF
TRBV30	.	TRBJ1-2	TGTGCCTGGTTTCCCCACCTAACAGGGAGAGGAGGTGGCTACACCTTC	CAWFPHLTGRGGGYTF
TRBV19	TRBD1	TRBJ2-2	TGTGCCAGTAGCCCGACAGGGCTGGTGGGGGAGCTGTTTTTT	CASSPTGLVGELFF
TRBV4-1	.	TRBJ1-5	TGCGCCAGCAGCCAAGTCGGGCAAGGGAGGGACCCCCAGCATTTT	CASSQVGQGRDPQHF
TRBV5-6	.	TRBJ1-2	TGTGCCAGCAGGGGGGAGAGGGGGATTGGTGGCTACACCTTC	CASRGERGIGGYTF
TRBV5-1	TRBD2	TRBJ2-1	TGCGCCAGCAGCCCTACGGGCGGGGGCTACAATGAGCAGTTCTTC	CASSPTGGGYNEQFF
TRBV5-6	.	TRBJ2-3	TGTGCCAGCAGCTTGCCGGGGGGCACAGATACGCAGTATTTT	CASSLPGGTDTQYF
TRBV7-3	.	TRBJ1-6	TGTGCCAGCAGCTTAACCCCGGGGAATAATTCACCCCTCCACTTT	CASSLTPGNNSPLHF
TRBV19	.	TRBJ1-3	TGTGCCAGTAGTATAGATACCGGACAAGTTGGAAACACCATATATTTT	CASSIDTGQVGNTIYF
TRBV18	.	TRBJ1-1	TGTGCCAGCTCACCCATGGGCCTGATGAACACTGAAGCTTTCTTT	CASSPMGLMNTEAFF
TRBV28	TRBD2	TRBJ2-1	TGTGCCAGCAGTTTATCCTCTAGCGGGGGAAGGAATGAGCAGTTCTTC	CASSLSSSGGRNEQFF
TRBV6-5	TRBD2	TRBJ2-3	TGTGCCAGCAGTTATAGAGCGGGGGACACAGATACGCAGTATTTT	CASSYRAGDTDTQYF
TRBV7-6	TRBD1	TRBJ1-2	TGTGCCAGCAGCCCAGGACAGGGCTATGGCTACACCTTC	CASSPGQGYGYTF
TRBV19	TRBD1	TRBJ1-6	TGTGCCAGTAGTTTTACAGGGGGCCGGAATTCACCCCTCCACTTT	CASSFTGGRNSPLHF
TRBV7-2	TRBD1	TRBJ1-4	TGTGCCAGCAGCTCCGGGACAGCGTCTAGTGGGAAACTGTTTTTT	CASSSGTASSGKLFF
TRBV5-1	TRBD1	TRBJ2-7	TGCGCCAGCAGCTCTTCCGGGACAGTACCAGACGAGCAGTACTTC	CASSSSGTVPDEQYF
TRBV28	.	TRBJ1-2	TGTGCCAGCAGTGACCCATCGCGGGGGTATGGCTACACCTTC	CASSDPSRGYGYTF
TRBV6-5	.	TRBJ1-1	TGTGCCAGCAGTTACTCTGAGGGAAACCTAGAAGCTTTCTTT	CASSYSEGNLEAFF
TRBV19	TRBD2	TRBJ2-1	TGTGCCAGTAGTCCGCTAGCGGGGGCCTTTGAAGCCAATGAGCAGTTCTTC	CASSPLAGAFEANEQFF
TRBV13	.	TRBJ2-3	TGTGCCAGCAGCTTAGGTATGGCAGGGGGCACAGATACGCAGTATTTT	CASSLGMAGGTDTQYF
TRBV5-1	TRBD1	TRBJ2-5	TGCGCCAGCAGCTGGAGACATGGGACAGGTGGGGGAGAGACCCAGTACTTC	CASSWRHGTGGGETQYF
TRBV10-3	TRBD2	TRBJ2-3	TGTGCCATCAGTGTGGACACGGGGGGGGTCACAGATACGCAGTATTTT	CAISVDTGGVTDTQYF
TRBV5-6	.	TRBJ1-3	TGTGCCAGCAGCTTGCCGGGTCGGTTTGGAAACACCATATATTTT	CASSLPGRFGNTIYF
TRBV11-2	TRBD1	TRBJ1-1	TGTGCCAGCAGCGTATCGGGACAGGGCGCTGAAGCTTTCTTT	CASSVSGQGAEAFF
TRBV5-6	TRBD2	TRBJ2-7	TGTGCCAGCAGCTTTGGCGGGAGGGCCTACGAGCAGTACTTC	CASSFGGRAYEQYF
TRBV5-1	.	TRBJ1-3	TGCGCCAGCAGCTCGTCGGCAGGCTCTGGAAACACCATATATTTT	CASSSSAGSGNTIYF
TRBV10-3	TRBD1	TRBJ2-7	TGTGCCATCAGTGAGCCGGGACAGGGAAGCGTCTACGAGCAGTACTTC	CAISEPGQGSVYEQYF
TRBV5-1	TRBD2	TRBJ2-2	TGCGCCAGCAGCCGTATGCCAGCGGGAGGATCATGGGACACCGGGGAGCTGTTTTTT	CASSRMPAGGSWDTGELFF
TRBV5-1	.	TRBJ1-1	TGCGCCAGCAGCTTGGAAGCGACAGGCACTGAAGCTTTCTTT	CASSLEATGTEAFF
TRBV18	TRBD1	TRBJ2-5	TGTGCCAGCTCACCACGGACAGGGGGCGCGGAGACCCAGTACTTC	CASSPRTGGAETQYF
TRBV30	.	TRBJ2-5	TGTGCCTGGGCGCTAGAACTGCAAGAGACCCAGTACTTC	CAWALELQETQYF
TRBV6-5	TRBD1	TRBJ2-7	TGTGCCAGCAGTCCGACAGGGGAGCGCTACTACGAGCAGTACTTC	CASSPTGERYYEQYF
TRBV28	.	TRBJ1-2	TGTGCCAGCAGGGGGGGGGCGTTGTACGGCTACACCTTC	CASRGGALYGYTF
TRBV5-1	.	TRBJ2-1	TGCGCCAGCAGCCCCCTGAGCTCCTACAATGAGCAGTTCTTC	CASSPLSSYNEQFF
TRBV5-1	TRBD2	TRBJ2-3	TGCGCCAGCAGCTTGGATGCGGGAGGGACAGATACGCAGTATTTT	CASSLDAGGTDTQYF
TRBV7-9	.	TRBJ1-5	TGTGCCAGCAGCCAAGACAGTAGCAATCAGCCCCAGCATTTT	CASSQDSSNQPQHF
TRBV28	.	TRBJ2-7	TGTGCCAGCAGTATGCCTCAGGGCCGAGAGCAGTACTTC	CASSMPQGREQYF
TRBV7-2	.	TRBJ2-1	TGTGCCAGCAGTCTTTATCTCGGAGCCCACAATGAGCAGTTCTTC	CASSLYLGAHNEQFF
TRBV6-5	TRBD1	TRBJ1-2	TGTGCCAGCAGTTACACAGGGGTGCACTATGGCTACACCTTC	CASSYTGVHYGYTF
TRBV27	TRBD2	TRBJ2-1	TGTGCCAGCAGTCCGGGGGGAAGCTCCTACAATGAGCAGTTCTTC	CASSPGGSSYNEQFF
TRBV5-1	.	TRBJ2-3	TGCGCCAGCAGGGCAGAAGTCCCAGATACGCAGTATTTT	CASRAEVPDTQYF
TRBV14	.	TRBJ1-2	TGTGCCAGCAGCCAAGGGCAGGGTTATGGCTACACCTTC	CASSQGQGYGYTF
TRBV7-8	TRBD2	TRBJ2-7	TGTGCCAGCAGCCTAACTAGCGGGGGGGGTCGTGAGCAGTACTTC	CASSLTSGGGREQYF
TRBV28	.	TRBJ2-7	TGTGCCAGCAGTTTACCGGCCTACGAGCAGTACTTC	CASSLPAYEQYF
TRBV30	.	TRBJ1-2	TGTGCCTGGAGGGACCCAGGGTTCTATGGCTACACCTTC	CAWRDPGFYGYTF
TRBV5-1	.	TRBJ1-4	TGCGCCAGCAGCTTGGCCCCAGGGAGGAGTGAAAAACTGTTTTTT	CASSLAPGRSEKLFF
TRBV18	.	TRBJ1-2	TGTGCCAGCTCACCCGGGGCTAACTATGGCTACACCTTC	CASSPGANYGYTF
TRBV5-1	TRBD2	TRBJ2-1	TGCGCCAGCAGCTTGGAAAGGACTAGCGGGGGGTACAATAATGAGCAGTTCTTC	CASSLERTSGGYNNEQFF
TRBV28	TRBD1	TRBJ1-3	TGTGCCAGCAGACTACTGACAGGGATCGGAAACACCATATATTTT	CASRLLTGIGNTIYF
TRBV7-2	TRBD1	TRBJ1-1	TGTGCCAGCAGCTTCAGGACAGGGATAAACACTGAAGCTTTCTTT	CASSFRTGINTEAFF